The entry that follows covers one T cell receptor beta chain sequence. Its antigen is currently not known. Base qualities are not recorded, but no much larger clone differs from it by a single base. To prepare the library, the immunoSEQ multiplex PCR assay was applied. TCRdb holds this immuneACCESS table with in-frame rearrangements only. Some clones are missing; in checked studies, unresolved V genes explain under half, and the rest has no known cause. The sample table records roughly 49,000 clones; 90% to 95% of these occur just once. The ten largest clonotypes hold 3.9% of the sample. The data stem from a study of T cell changes during pregnancy in multiple sclerosis (dated by TCRdb to the late 2010s). About the study as a whole: The study looked at changes in the T cell repertoire across pregnancy in women with multiple sclerosis.

V and J lose 8 bases and 0 bases, and a span of 14 bases separates them. Inclusive of the bounding cysteine and phenylalanine, the CDR3 is 15 residues long. The read is trimmed to its CDR3 DNA, 45 bases read in frame from base 1. The germline V gene supplies CDR1 SNHLY and CDR2 FYNNEI. The sequence was obtained from a female donor with multiple sclerosis, enrolled in a pregnancy study. Specimen: CD8+ T cells from peripheral blood mononuclear cells, collected after pregnancy. In this chain, TRBV2 is recombined with TRBJ2-1; possibly the D gene is TRBD2, per 5 matching bases. CDR3 protein: CASGSSGISYNEQFF. The DNA is TGTGCCAGCGGCTCCTCCGGGATCTCCTACAATGAGCAGTTCTTC.